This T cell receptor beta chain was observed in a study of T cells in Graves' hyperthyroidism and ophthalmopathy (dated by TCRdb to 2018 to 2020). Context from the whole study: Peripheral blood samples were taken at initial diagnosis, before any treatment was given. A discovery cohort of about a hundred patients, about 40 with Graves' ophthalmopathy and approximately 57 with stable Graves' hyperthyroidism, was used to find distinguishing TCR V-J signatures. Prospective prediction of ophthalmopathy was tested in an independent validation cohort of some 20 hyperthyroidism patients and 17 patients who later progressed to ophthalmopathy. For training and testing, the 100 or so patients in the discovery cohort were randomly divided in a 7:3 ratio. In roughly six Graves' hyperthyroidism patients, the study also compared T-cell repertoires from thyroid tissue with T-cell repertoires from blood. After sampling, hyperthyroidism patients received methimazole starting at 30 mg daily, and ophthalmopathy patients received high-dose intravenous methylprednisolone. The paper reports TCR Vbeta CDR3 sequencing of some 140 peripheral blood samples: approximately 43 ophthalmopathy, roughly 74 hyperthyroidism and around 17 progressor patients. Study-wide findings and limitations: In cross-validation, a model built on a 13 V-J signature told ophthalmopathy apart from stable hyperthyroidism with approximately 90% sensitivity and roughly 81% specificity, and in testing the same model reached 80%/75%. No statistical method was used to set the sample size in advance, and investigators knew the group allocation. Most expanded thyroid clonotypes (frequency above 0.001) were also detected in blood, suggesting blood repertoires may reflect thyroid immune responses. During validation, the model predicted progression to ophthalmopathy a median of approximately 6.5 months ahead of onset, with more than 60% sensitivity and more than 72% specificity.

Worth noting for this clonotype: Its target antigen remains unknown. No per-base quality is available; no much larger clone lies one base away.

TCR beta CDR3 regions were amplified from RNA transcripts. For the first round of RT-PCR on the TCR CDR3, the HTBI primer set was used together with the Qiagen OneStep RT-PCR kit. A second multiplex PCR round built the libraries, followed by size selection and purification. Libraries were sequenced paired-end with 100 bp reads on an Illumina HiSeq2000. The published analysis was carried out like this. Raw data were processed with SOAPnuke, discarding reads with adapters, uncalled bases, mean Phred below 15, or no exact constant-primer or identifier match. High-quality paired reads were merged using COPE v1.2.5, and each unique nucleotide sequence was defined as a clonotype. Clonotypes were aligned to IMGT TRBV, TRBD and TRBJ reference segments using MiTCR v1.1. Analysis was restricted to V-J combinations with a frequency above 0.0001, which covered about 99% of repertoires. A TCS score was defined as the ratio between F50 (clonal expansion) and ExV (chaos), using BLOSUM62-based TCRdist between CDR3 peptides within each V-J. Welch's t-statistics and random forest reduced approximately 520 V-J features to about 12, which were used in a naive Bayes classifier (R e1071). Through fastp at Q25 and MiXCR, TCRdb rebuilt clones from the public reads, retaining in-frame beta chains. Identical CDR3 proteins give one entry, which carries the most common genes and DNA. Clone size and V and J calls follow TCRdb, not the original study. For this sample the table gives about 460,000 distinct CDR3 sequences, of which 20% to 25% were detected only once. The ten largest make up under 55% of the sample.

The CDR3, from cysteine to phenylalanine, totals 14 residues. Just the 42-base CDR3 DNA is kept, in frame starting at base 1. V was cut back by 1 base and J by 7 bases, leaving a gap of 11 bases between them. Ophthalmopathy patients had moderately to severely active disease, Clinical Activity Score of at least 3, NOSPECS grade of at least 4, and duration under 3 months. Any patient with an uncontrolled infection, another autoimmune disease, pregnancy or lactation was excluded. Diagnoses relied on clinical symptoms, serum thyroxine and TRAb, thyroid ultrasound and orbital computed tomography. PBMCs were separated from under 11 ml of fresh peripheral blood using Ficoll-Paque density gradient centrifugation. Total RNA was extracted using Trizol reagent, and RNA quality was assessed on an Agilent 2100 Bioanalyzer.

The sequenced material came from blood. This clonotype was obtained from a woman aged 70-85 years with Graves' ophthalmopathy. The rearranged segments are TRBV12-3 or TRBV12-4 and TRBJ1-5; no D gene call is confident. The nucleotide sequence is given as TGTGCCAGCAGTTTAGGCCACATTCCGCAGCCCCAGCATTTT. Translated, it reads CASSLGHIPQPQHF.